This TCR beta chain originates from a study of shared clonotypes between healthy human individuals (dated by TCRdb to 2018 to 2020). Some background on the complete study: The cohort included three men and a couple of women between 18 and 49 years of age. Per donor, three plates each were used for CD4 naive and CD4 memory, two for CD8 naive, and one for CD8 memory. Different laboratories and diverse techniques were used to prepare libraries and sequence TCR repertoires, to increase sequencing depth and limit assay-specific biases. The study deeply sequenced blood TCR repertoires of five healthy adults to estimate repertoire size and the extent of clonotype sharing between individuals. Each donor's leukapheresis produced roughly between about 0.9 and 9.5 billion PBMCs. Overall results and qualifications from the work: Pairwise subsampling indicated that sequencing depth was expected to affect the degree of clonotype sharing among donors. Estimated clonotype richness was generally larger for naive than for memory subsets. Across a few donors, approximately 5% of naive CD4, roughly 3.4% of naive CD8, around 2.1% of memory CD4, and around 0.4% of memory CD8 clonotypes were shared. The genetic and exposure-history diversity represented was limited by the small number of donors. Compared with non-shared clonotypes, the clonotypes found in all four sorted-subset donors had higher generation probabilities. Rarefaction of sorted-subset datasets indicated incomplete sequencing despite the large sequencing depth. Sampling was limited to blood, and TCR repertoires in tissue likely differ from TCR repertoires in blood.

Comment on this clone: Its cognate antigen has yet to be identified. Base qualities are not provided; no much larger clone lies one nucleotide away.

The CDR3 sequence holds 13 residues, the cysteine and phenylalanine included. Left in the record is the CDR3 DNA by itself, 39 bases read in frame from the first base. V was cut back by 4 bases and J by 2 bases, leaving a gap of 8 bases between them. CDR1 and CDR2, looked up from the germline V gene (reference sequence), are LNHDA and SQIVND. The donors were healthy, HIV-negative adults with no recently reported acute infections or vaccinations. Every donor was a Caucasian adult residing in Nashville, Tennessee, USA. Magnetic negative selection was used to enrich CD4+ T cells, after which naive cells were positively selected on CD45RA and the negative fraction became the memory subset. Blood was collected by leukapheresis, and PBMCs were isolated by Ficoll-Histopaque density gradient centrifugation and then cryopreserved in liquid nitrogen vapor phase. Analytical flow cytometry was used to check the purity and quantity of each magnetically sorted T cell population. From each sorted fraction, genomic DNA was isolated and quantified by UV absorbance on a Nanodrop 2000c.

Using the deep immunoSEQ assay, TCR CDR3 regions were amplified from genomic DNA by multiplex PCR. For each cell subset, the extracted genomic DNA was distributed evenly across all wells of several immunoSEQ 96-well plates, and each plate served as one replicate. For sorted subsets, about 0.2 ug genomic DNA, equal to approximately 30,000 T cell genomes, was loaded into each replicate PCR. Purified libraries were quantified with a Qubit 3.0 fluorometer, sized on a Bioanalyzer 2100, and re-quantified with the KAPA Library Quantification kit. A separate single-read 150-cycle Illumina NextSeq 550 flow cell was used to sequence each immunoSEQ 96-well plate. From the authors' description of their analysis: Because the immunoSEQ output included only junctional sequences and no quality scores, the filtering could not be the same as the filtering used for full-length reads. To assign V/J genes and CDR3, sequences were annotated using PyIR, a Python wrapper for IgBLAST v1.9, with IMGT germline references. Reads were filtered out if the reads had weak V/J assignments (E-value above 1e-6), no CDR3, stop codons, out-of-frame junctions, or ambiguous translated residues. V3J clonotypes were defined as sequences sharing the same inferred V gene, J gene, and CDR3 amino acid sequence. To compute the percentage overlap between repertoires, the number of shared unique clonotypes was divided by the size of the smaller repertoire. Three approaches were used to assess repertoire richness: RTK rarefaction, the Chao1 estimator, and Recon v2.1 estimates of unobserved clonotypes. For all TCRbeta clonotypes obtained by the gDNA method from a handful of donors, generation probabilities were computed with OLGA. In TCRdb, the immuneACCESS table is reduced to in-frame sequences with V and J assigned. These tables do not hold every clone; where another copy was compared, an unresolved V gene accounts for under half, and the others remain unexplained. That table supplies the V and J calls and clone size; D and trimming were determined from the DNA. The sample table lists about 2.4 million clones, around 90% of them with a count of one. Clones ranked in the top ten supply 0.11% to 0.15% of the sample.

The V and J genes are TRBV19 and TRBJ2-5; the D gene is not confidently resolved. The sequence came from a man younger than 35 in good health. The sample taken for sequencing was naive CD4+ T cells sorted from blood. The cell subset or site label, read with the paper, signifies: CD45RA+ positively selected. The sequence in DNA is TGTGCCAGTAGTAATGTCAGACAAGAGACCCAGTACTTC. It specifies CASSNVRQETQYF.